These 8 T cell receptor beta chains share one sample of origin, sequenced in a study of spatial heterogeneity in lung cancer. As to time point: blood at routine non-recurrence follow-up after resection. Frozen PBMC, nontumor lung or tumor provided whole RNA, which was sequenced unsorted. TCRdb called the 5' RACE reads again in MiXCR, with one record for every CDR3 protein. The sample holds about 120,000 distinct CDR3 sequences, 12% seen once. The sample in question was PBMCs, obtained at follow-up. The receptors were sampled from a male donor with early-stage non-small cell lung cancer.

There are a few counts of this clonotype. The chain is built from TRBV5-1 and TRBJ1-6, with 9 bases aligning to TRBD1. The CDR3 spans 17 residues. With V trimmed by 3 bases and J by 10 bases, 14 bases remained unmatched. Looked up from germline, CDR1 is SGHRS and CDR2 is YFSETQ. The CDR3 loop reads CASSSQRPGQGGSPLHF. The CDR3 bases are TGCGCCAGCAGCTCACAACGCCCGGGACAGGGAGGATCACCCCTCCACTTT.

V gene TRBV28 combines with J gene TRBJ1-1, with a possible D match to TRBD1 (6 bases). This CDR3 spans 15 amino acids. Trimming shortened V by 8 bases and J by 1 base, and 17 bases separated the two germline ends. CDR1 MDHEN and CDR2 SYDVKM come from the germline V gene. Here the CDR3 reads CASFAGVPWNTEAFF. The CDR3 DNA reads as TGTGCCAGCTTCGCAGGGGTCCCTTGGAACACTGAAGCTTTCTTT.

This clonotype showed up just a few times. The V call is TRBV7-2, the J call TRBJ2-7; TRBD1 is a possible D gene (6 bases). The V and J ends lost 8 bases and 0 bases respectively, with 8 bases between them. CDR3 length: 12 amino acids. CDR1 and CDR2 (germline): SGHTA, FQGNSA. The CDR3 DNA sequence: TGTGCCAGCGGGGGCGACTCCTACGAGCAGTACTTC. Translated, it gives CASGGDSYEQYF.

The table lists this clonotype with a few counts. The chain recombines TRBV7-9 with TRBJ2-7; 8 bases line up with TRBD1. The CDR3 has 15 residues. Germline trimming cut 3 bases from V and 4 bases from J; bases unmatched to any gene: 8. Germline CDR1 and CDR2: SEHNR and FQNEAQ (reference sequence). The CDR3 reads CASSLGRQGKYEQYF. CDR3 nucleotide sequence: TGTGCCAGCAGCTTGGGCCGACAGGGGAAATACGAGCAGTACTTC.

In its sample, this clonotype was seen many times. The V gene is TRBV7-2, the J gene TRBJ1-1, with 7 bases that match TRBD1. CDR3 length: 13 amino acids. V lost 4 bases and J lost 1; bases outside the gene matches: 0. Per the germline V gene, CDR1 is SGHTA and CDR2 is FQGNSA. The CDR3 here is CASSSGGNTEAFF. The DNA for the CDR3 is TGTGCCAGCAGCTCAGGGGGGAACACTGAAGCTTTCTTT.

The table lists this clonotype with a few counts. The chain joins TRBV5-1 to TRBJ2-5, with D maybe TRBD2 (5 bases). V dropped 1 base and J dropped 2 bases, with 15 bases sitting between them. In germline, CDR1 is SGHRS, CDR2 YFSETQ. This CDR3 is built from 16 residues. The CDR3 DNA is TGCGCCAGCAGCTTGAGGAGGTCAGGCCATCAAGAGACCCAGTACTTC. Protein sequence: CASSLRRSGHQETQYF.

In its sample, this clonotype was seen many times. The V gene is TRBV4-2, the J gene TRBJ2-7, with a tentative D call TRBD2 (6 bases). The germline gives CDR1 LGHNA, CDR2 YNFKEQ. The CDR3 has 16 amino acids. V lost 2 bases and J lost 7, with 21 bases in between. CDR3 amino acids: CASSQMSTGSAGEQYF. The CDR3 nucleotides read TGTGCCAGCAGCCAAATGTCTACGGGTTCAGCGGGTGAGCAGTACTTC.

In this sample, this clonotype turned up many times. The chain links TRBV20-1 to TRBJ1-5; weak D call: TRBD1 (5 bases). Germline loops: CDR1 DFQATT, CDR2 SNEGSKA (reference sequence). The CDR3 has 13 amino acids. Trimming shortened V by 3 bases and J by 5 bases, and 11 bases separated the two germline ends. This CDR3 is CSASQGSDQPQHF. As DNA, the CDR3 is TGCAGTGCTAGTCAGGGTTCGGATCAGCCCCAGCATTTT.